Listed below are T cell receptor beta chains from one sample, sequenced in a study of OX40 agonist ivuxolimab in advanced cancers. Generated by immunoSEQ multiplex PCR, the TCRdb table keeps only in-frame clones and is missing some. The data show around 40,000 clones, around nine tenths seen once. Sequencing used CD4+ or CD8+ T cells sorted from blood, obtained in a trial of the OX40 agonist ivuxolimab. The receptors here all came from an adult with an advanced solid tumor such as melanoma, head and neck, liver or kidney cancer. CDR3s include the opening cysteine and the closing phenylalanine or tryptophan. The D gene is left open where the match is weak. For some rows the clone size is stated as once, few or many, or as a class when expanded; others skip it.

cdr3_nt cdr3_aa clone_size j_call d_call v_call
TGTGCCAGCAGAACGATGGGGGACCACTTCAATTCACCCCTCCACTTT CASRTMGDHFNSPLHF - TRBJ1-6 - TRBV7-9
TGTGCCAGCAGTATGGGACAGGGGCATCAGCCCCAGCATTTT CASSMGQGHQPQHF - TRBJ1-5 TRBD1 TRBV27
TGTGCCAGCAGTCAGCGGCCAGGGGGCTTTCACGGGGAGCTGTTTTTT CASSQRPGGFHGELFF - TRBJ2-2 TRBD1 TRBV5-6
TGTGCCAGCAGTGAAGGGTTAGCGGGGACCTACGAGCAGTACTTC CASSEGLAGTYEQYF - TRBJ2-7 TRBD2 TRBV2
TGTGCCAGCAGCAACACAGGTTATAGCAATCAGCCCCAGCATTTT CASSNTGYSNQPQHF - TRBJ1-5 - TRBV5-6
TGTGCCAGCAGCCTCTGGACAGGGTCCGGGGAGCTGTTTTTT CASSLWTGSGELFF - TRBJ2-2 TRBD1 TRBV7-7
TGTGCCAGCAACTTCGGGAACAGGGACGATGAGCAGTTCTTC CASNFGNRDDEQFF - TRBJ2-1 - TRBV7-9
TGTGCCAGCAGCCAACTAGCGGGCGGGTACCAAGAGACCCAGTACTTC CASSQLAGGYQETQYF - TRBJ2-5 TRBD2 TRBV28
TGCGCCAGCAGCCAAGGGACAGGGGAAACAGATACGCAGTATTTT CASSQGTGETDTQYF - TRBJ2-3 TRBD1 TRBV4-3
TGTGCCTCAGGGACAGGGGGGTACGAGCAGTACTTC CASGTGGYEQYF once TRBJ2-7 TRBD1 TRBV10-3
TGTGCCAGCTCAGGGGACCAGGACGGCACAGATACGCAGTATTTT CASSGDQDGTDTQYF - TRBJ2-3 - TRBV18
TGTGCCAGCAGCTTAGATATAGCGAGGTACGAGCAGTACTTC CASSLDIARYEQYF - TRBJ2-7 - TRBV7-9
TGCGCCAGCAGTCCTACCCTTTTCTCCTACGAGCAGTACTTC CASSPTLFSYEQYF - TRBJ2-7 - TRBV23-1
TGTGCCAGCAGCTCGAGGACAGCGAACACTGAAGCTTTCTTT CASSSRTANTEAFF - TRBJ1-1 - TRBV7-2
TGTGCCAGCAGCTTACCGGGACAGACTAACTATGGCTACACCTTC CASSLPGQTNYGYTF - TRBJ1-2 TRBD1 TRBV5-4
TGTGGGTCGCACGGCGGGAGGATCAACAATGAGCAGTTCTTC CGSHGGRINNEQFF once TRBJ2-1 TRBD2 TRBV28
TGTGCCACCAGCTCGCGGGGAGGTCGGGACCGGTACGAGCAGTACTTC CATSSRGGRDRYEQYF once TRBJ2-7 - TRBV15
TGTGCCAGCAGCGAATCGGGCCACGAGCAGTACTTC CASSESGHEQYF - TRBJ2-7 - TRBV7-2
TGCGCCAGCAGCCAAGCAGGGAGGAATGAAAAACTGTTTTTT CASSQAGRNEKLFF - TRBJ1-4 - TRBV4-3
TGTGCCAGCAGTCGTCCCGGAGGGGGCTATGGCTACACCTTC CASSRPGGGYGYTF - TRBJ1-2 - TRBV28
TGTGCCAGCAGTTGGGGGGAGACCTACGAGCAGTACTTC CASSWGETYEQYF - TRBJ2-7 - TRBV6-5
TGTGCCAGCAGTCAGGGGGCAAGGTCACCCCTCCACTTT CASSQGARSPLHF - TRBJ1-6 TRBD1 TRBV27
TGTGCCAGCAGTGCAGGTACGCAGTATTTT CASSAGTQYF - TRBJ2-3 - TRBV6-1